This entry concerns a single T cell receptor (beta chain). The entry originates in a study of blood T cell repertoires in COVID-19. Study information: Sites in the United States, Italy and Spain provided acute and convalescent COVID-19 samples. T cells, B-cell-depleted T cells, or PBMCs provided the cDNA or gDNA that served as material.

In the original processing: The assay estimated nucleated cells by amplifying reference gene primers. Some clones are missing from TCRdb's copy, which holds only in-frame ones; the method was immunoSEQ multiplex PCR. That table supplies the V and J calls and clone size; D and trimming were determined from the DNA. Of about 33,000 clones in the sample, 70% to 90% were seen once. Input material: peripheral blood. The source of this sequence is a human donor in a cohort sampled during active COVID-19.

The CDR3 sequence: CASSGEYEQYF. The CDR3 DNA reads as TGTGCCAGCAGTGGGGAGTACGAGCAGTACTTC. The gene calls are TRBV12-3 or TRBV12-4 and TRBJ2-7, with D possibly TRBD2 on 5 matching bases. The V gene lost 5 bases and the J gene lost 4 bases, with 6 bases spanning the gap. There are 11 residues in the CDR3.